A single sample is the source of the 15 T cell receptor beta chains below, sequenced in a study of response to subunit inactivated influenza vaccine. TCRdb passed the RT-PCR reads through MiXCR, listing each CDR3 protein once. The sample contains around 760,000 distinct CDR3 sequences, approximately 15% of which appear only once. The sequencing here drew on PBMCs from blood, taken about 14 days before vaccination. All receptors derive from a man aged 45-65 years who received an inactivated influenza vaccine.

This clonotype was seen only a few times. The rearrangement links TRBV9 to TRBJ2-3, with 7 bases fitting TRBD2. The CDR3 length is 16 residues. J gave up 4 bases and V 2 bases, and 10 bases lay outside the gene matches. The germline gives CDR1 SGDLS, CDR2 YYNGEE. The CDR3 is CASSVSGTNVADTQYF. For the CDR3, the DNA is TGTGCCAGCAGCGTGAGCGGGACTAACGTCGCAGATACGCAGTATTTT.

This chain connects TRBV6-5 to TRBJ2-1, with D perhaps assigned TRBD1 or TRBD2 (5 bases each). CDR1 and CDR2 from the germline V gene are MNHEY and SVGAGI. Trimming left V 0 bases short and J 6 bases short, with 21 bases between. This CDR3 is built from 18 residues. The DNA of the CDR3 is TGTGCCAGCAGTTACTCGTTGGACTTCTTTTCGAGGGGCAATGAGCAGTTCTTC. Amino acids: CASSYSLDFFSRGNEQFF.

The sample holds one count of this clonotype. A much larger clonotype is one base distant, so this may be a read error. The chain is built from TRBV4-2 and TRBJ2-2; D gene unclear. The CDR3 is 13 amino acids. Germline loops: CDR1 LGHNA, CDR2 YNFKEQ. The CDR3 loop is CASSQGNTWELFF. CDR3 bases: TGTGCCAGCAGCCAAGGGAACACCTGGGAGCTGTTTTTT.

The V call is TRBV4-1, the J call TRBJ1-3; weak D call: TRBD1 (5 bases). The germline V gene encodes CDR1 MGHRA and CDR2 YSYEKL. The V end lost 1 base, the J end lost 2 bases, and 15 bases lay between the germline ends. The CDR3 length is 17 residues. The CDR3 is CASSQGRAGIAGNTIYF. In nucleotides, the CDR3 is TGCGCCAGCAGCCAAGGGAGGGCAGGGATCGCTGGAAACACCATATATTTT.

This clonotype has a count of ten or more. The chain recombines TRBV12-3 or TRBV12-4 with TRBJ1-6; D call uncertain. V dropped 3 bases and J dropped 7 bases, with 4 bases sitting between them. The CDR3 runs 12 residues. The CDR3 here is CASSFVNSPLHF. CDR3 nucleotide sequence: TGTGCCAGCAGTTTCGTGAATTCACCCCTCCACTTT.

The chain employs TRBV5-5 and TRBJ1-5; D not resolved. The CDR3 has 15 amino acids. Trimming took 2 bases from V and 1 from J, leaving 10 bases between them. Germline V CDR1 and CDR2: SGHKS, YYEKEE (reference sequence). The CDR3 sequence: CASSFGLSSNQPQHF. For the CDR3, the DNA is TGTGCCAGCAGCTTCGGCCTAAGCAGCAATCAGCCCCAGCATTTT.

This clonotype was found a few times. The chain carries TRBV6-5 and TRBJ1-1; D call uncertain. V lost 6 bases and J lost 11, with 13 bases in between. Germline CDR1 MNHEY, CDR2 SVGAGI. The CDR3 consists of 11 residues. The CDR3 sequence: CASRNDGRAFF. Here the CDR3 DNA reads TGTGCCAGCAGGAACGACGGTAGGGCTTTCTTT.

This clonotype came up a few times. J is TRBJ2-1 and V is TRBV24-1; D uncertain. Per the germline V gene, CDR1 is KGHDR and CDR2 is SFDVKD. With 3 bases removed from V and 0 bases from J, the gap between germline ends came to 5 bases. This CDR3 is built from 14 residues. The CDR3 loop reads CATSDLSSYNEQFF. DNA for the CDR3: TGTGCCACCAGTGATCTAAGCTCCTACAATGAGCAGTTCTTC.

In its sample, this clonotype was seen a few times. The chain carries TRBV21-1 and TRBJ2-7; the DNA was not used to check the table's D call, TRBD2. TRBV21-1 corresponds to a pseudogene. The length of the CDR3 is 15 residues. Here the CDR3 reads CASSAGGESSYEQYF. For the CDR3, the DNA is TGTGCCAGCAGCGCGGGCGGTGAGAGCTCCTACGAGCAGTACTTC.

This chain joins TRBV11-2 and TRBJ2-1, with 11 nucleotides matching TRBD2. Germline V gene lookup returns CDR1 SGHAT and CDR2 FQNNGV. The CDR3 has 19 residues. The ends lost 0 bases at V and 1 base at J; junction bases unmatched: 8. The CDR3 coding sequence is TGTGCCAGCAGCTTAGACTCGACTAGCGGGGTTAGATCCTACAATGAGCAGTTCTTC. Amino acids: CASSLDSTSGVRSYNEQFF.

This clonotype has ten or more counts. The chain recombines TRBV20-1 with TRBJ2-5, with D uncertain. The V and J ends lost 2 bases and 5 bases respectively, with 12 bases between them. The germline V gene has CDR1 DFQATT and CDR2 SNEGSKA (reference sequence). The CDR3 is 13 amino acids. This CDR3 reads CSARSTGRETQYF. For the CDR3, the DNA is TGCAGTGCTAGATCCACCGGTCGTGAGACCCAGTACTTC.

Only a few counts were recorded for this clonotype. The CDR3 here is CASSLTPSAGELFF. The CDR3 nucleotides are TGTGCCAGCAGTTTAACACCTTCGGCCGGGGAGCTGTTTTTT. The V and J genes are TRBV27 and TRBJ2-2, with D unclear. The CDR3 length is 14 residues. V was pared by 2 bases and J by 6 bases, with 10 bases between. From germline, CDR1 is MNHEY and CDR2 SMNVEV (reference sequence).

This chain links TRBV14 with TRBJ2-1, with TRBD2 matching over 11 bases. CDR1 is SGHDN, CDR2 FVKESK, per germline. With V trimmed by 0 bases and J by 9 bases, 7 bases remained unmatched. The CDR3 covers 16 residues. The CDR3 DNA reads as TGTGCCAGCAGCCAAGACCTGGGACTAGCGGCGCGTGAGCAGTTCTTC. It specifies CASSQDLGLAAREQFF.

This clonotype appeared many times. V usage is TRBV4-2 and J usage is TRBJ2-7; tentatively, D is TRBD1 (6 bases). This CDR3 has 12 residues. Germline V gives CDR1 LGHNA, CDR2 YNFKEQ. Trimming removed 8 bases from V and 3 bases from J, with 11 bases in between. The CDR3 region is CASSQDSYEQYF. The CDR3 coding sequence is TGTGCCAGCTCACAGGACAGCTACGAGCAGTACTTC.

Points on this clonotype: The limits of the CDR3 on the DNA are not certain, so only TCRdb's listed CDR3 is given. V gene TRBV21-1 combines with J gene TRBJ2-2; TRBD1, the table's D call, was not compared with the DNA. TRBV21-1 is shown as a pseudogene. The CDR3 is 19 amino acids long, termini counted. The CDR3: CAFFPQTPRDRRPPGSCFF.